This paragraph reports one TCR beta chain. The antigen remains unidentified. MiXCR, applied by TCRdb to the RT-PCR reads, yields one record per CDR3 protein. This repertoire shows hundreds of thousands of distinct CDR3 sequences, roughly 8.2% found once; its top ten account for roughly 13%. Per germline, CDR1 SGHAT and CDR2 FQNNGV. The CDR3 contains 15 residues. The junction had 10 bases not matched to a gene; V was cut back by 8 bases and J by 4 bases. The data are from a study of response to subunit inactivated influenza vaccine. Whole-study results and caveats: A suggestion made by the authors is that each seasonal influenza vaccination recruits few new T cells.

Specimen: PBMCs from blood, collected roughly 24 months after vaccination. This receptor was taken from a man aged 45 to 75 who received an inactivated influenza vaccine. The V call is TRBV11-2, the J call TRBJ2-7, with TRBD2 matching 11 bases. The CDR3 region has the DNA TGTGCCAGCGAGTTAACTAGCGGGAGTAGTTACGAGCAGTACTTC. Its protein is CASELTSGSSYEQYF. The full variable domain, with the rest looked up from reference TRBV11-2 and TRBJ2-7, is EAGVAQSPRYKIIEKRQSVAFWCNPISGHATLYWYQQILGQGPKLLIQFQNNGVVDDSQLPKDRFSAERLKGVDSTLKIQPAKLEDSAVYLCASELTSGSSYEQYFGPGTRLTVT.